This TCR beta chain was profiled in a study of OX40 agonist ivuxolimab in advanced cancers. This CDR3 has 14 amino acids. Germline CDR1 reads SNHLY; CDR2 reads FYNNEI. Trimming at V came to 4 bases and at J to 6 bases, leaving 4 bases not matched to a gene. Assay: immunoSEQ multiplex PCR; the TCRdb copy retains only in-frame clones and omits some. This table holds approximately 91,000 clones, approximately 88% found once. People who had autoimmune disease history or systemic immunosuppression were excluded. This sequence joins TRBV2 and TRBJ1-2; 11 bases are shared with TRBD1. The TCR sequence derives from an adult with an advanced solid tumor such as melanoma, head and neck, liver or kidney cancer. Sequences were derived from CD4+ or CD8+ T cells sorted from blood, sampled in a trial of the OX40 agonist ivuxolimab. In DNA, the CDR3 is TGTGCCAGCAGTGGGACAGGGGGCGGTGATGGCTACACCTTC. Amino acid sequence: CASSGTGGGDGYTF.